The 27 T cell receptor beta chains in this list originate from one sample, sequenced in a study of T cell responses to AZD1222 COVID-19 vaccine. TCRdb keeps only in-frame clones here, not all; method: immunoSEQ multiplex PCR. In the table there are some 150,000 clones, 88% of which are singletons. Material: peripheral blood, obtained 28 days after the second dose of the MenACWY control vaccine. The receptors originated from an adult who received the MenACWY meningococcal vaccine as a control.

About this clone: Other DNA variants within this sample encode the same CDR3. The rearrangement joins TRBV15 to TRBJ1-5; no clear D. The ends were cut back, 1 base at V and 4 bases at J, with 2 bases in the middle. The CDR3 loop spans 12 amino acids. Germline V CDR1 and CDR2: LNHNV, YYDKDF (reference sequence). The CDR3 DNA reads TGTGCCACCAGCAGAGGGAATCAGCCCCAGCATTTT. Amino acid sequence: CATSRGNQPQHF.

This chain links TRBV4-2 with TRBJ1-1, with D possibly being TRBD1 (6 bases). Germline CDR1 and CDR2: LGHNA and YNFKEQ. This CDR3 region has 14 residues. The V gene lost 1 base and the J gene lost 10 bases, with 16 bases spanning the gap. Written as DNA, the CDR3 is TGTGCCAGCAGCCAAGGACAGGAAACTAAGGTAGCTTTCTTT. Encoded protein: CASSQGQETKVAFF.

The chain employs TRBV6-2 or TRBV6-3 and TRBJ1-5; possibly TRBD1 for D (6 bases). The CDR3 consists of 16 residues. Between the trimmed V and J ends, which lost 4 bases and 5 bases, there was a span of 18 bases. The germline CDR1 and CDR2 sequences are MNHEY and SVGEGT. This chain's CDR3 is CASSLGIGGSDQPQHF. DNA for the CDR3: TGTGCCAGCAGTTTAGGGATCGGGGGCTCGGATCAGCCCCAGCATTTT.

The V gene is TRBV15, the J gene TRBJ1-6; the D is unclear. CDR3 length: 18 amino acids. Trimming shortened V by 3 bases and J by 0 bases, and 15 bases separated the two germline ends. Germline values: CDR1 LNHNV, CDR2 YYDKDF (reference sequence). CDR3 amino acids: CATSSAPAGSSYNSPLHF. CDR3 DNA: TGTGCCACCAGCAGCGCCCCCGCAGGCAGCTCCTATAATTCACCCCTCCACTTT.

The chain carries TRBV5-4 and TRBJ2-1; 13 nucleotides line up with TRBD2. V dropped 4 bases and J dropped 10; count of bases not matched to a gene: 8. Germline V CDR1 and CDR2: SGHNT, YYREEE (reference sequence). The CDR3 has 15 residues. The CDR3 spells CASSPGLAGSGEQFF. CDR3 sequence (DNA): TGTGCCAGCAGCCCGGGACTAGCGGGAAGCGGAGAGCAGTTCTTC.

V gene TRBV7-8 combines with J gene TRBJ2-2; the match to TRBD2 covers 7 bases. J gave up 2 bases and V 0 bases, and 6 bases lay outside the gene matches. Germline V gives CDR1 SGHVS, CDR2 FQNEAQ. The CDR3 is 17 amino acids. In nucleotides, the CDR3 is TGTGCCAGCAGCTTAGCGGCGGGCGGGGGAAACACCGGGGAGCTGTTTTTT. Translation gives CASSLAAGGGNTGELFF.

This chain uses TRBV7-9 with TRBJ1-1, with D uncertain. Deletions cut 3 bases from V and 0 bases from J, with 11 bases between. The length of the CDR3 is 15 residues. Germline V lookup: CDR1 SEHNR, CDR2 FQNEAQ (reference sequence). CDR3 in amino acids: CASSFIGQLNTEAFF. CDR3 nucleotide sequence: TGTGCCAGCAGCTTTATAGGGCAGCTGAACACTGAAGCTTTCTTT. Looking up the rest from reference TRBV7-9 and TRBJ1-1 gives the full variable domain: DTGVSQNPRHKITKRGQNVTFRCDPISEHNRLYWYRQTLGQGPEFLTYFQNEAQLEKSRLLSDRFSAERPKGSFSTLEIQRTEQGDSAMYLCASSFIGQLNTEAFFGQGTRLTVV.

V usage is TRBV7-3 and J usage is TRBJ2-1, with D perhaps matching TRBD2 (7 bases). The germline CDR1 and CDR2 sequences are SGHTA and FQGTGA. The CDR3 sequence is 13 residues long. Trimming shortened V by 5 bases and J by 10 bases, and 15 bases separated the two germline ends. The CDR3 DNA reads TGTGCCAGCAGCCGAGACGGGGGGCGGGAGCAGTTCTTC. Its translation is CASSRDGGREQFF.

This clone was picked up one time. The rearrangement links TRBV10-3 to TRBJ2-5; the match to TRBD1 covers 8 bases. J gave up 0 bases and V 5 bases, and 8 bases lay outside the gene matches. Germline assignment: CDR1 ENHRY and CDR2 SYGVKD. The CDR3 is made up of 16 amino acids. CDR3 sequence: CAISSTGTGYQETQYF. The CDR3 coding sequence is TGTGCCATCAGTTCCACCGGGACAGGTTACCAAGAGACCCAGTACTTC.

The chain employs TRBV7-2 and TRBJ2-3; D is tentatively TRBD1 or TRBD2 (5 bases each). Trimming removed 2 bases from V and 1 base from J, with 10 bases in between. Germline-derived CDR1 and CDR2 are SGHTA and FQGNSA. This CDR3 is built from 15 residues. This chain's CDR3 is CASSLRQGGTDTQYF. The CDR3 nucleotides read TGTGCCAGCAGCTTAAGGCAGGGAGGCACAGATACGCAGTATTTT. Complete variable domain (other parts from reference TRBV7-2 and TRBJ2-3): GAGVSQSPSNKVTEKGKDVELRCDPISGHTALYWYRQSLGQGLEFLIYFQGNSAPDKSGLPSDRFSAERTGGSVSTLTIQRTQQEDSAVYLCASSLRQGGTDTQYFGPGTRLTVL.

The table lists this clone with a few counts. This chain links TRBV2 with TRBJ2-2; D is ambiguous. The CDR3 runs 12 residues. Trimming took 5 bases from V and 5 from J, leaving 6 bases between them. CDR1 is SNHLY and CDR2 is FYNNEI in the germline V gene. The CDR3 here is CASSITTGELFF. The CDR3, as DNA: TGTGCCAGCAGTATTACGACCGGGGAGCTGTTTTTT.

The chain has TRBV19 and TRBJ1-4, with a weak D call TRBD1 (5 bases). Germline lookup yields CDR1 LNHDA and CDR2 SQIVND (reference sequence). CDR3 size: 16 residues. Trimming shortened V by 3 bases and J by 8 bases, and 19 bases separated the two germline ends. For the CDR3, the DNA is TGTGCCAGTAGTATGCACAGGAGGGAATCACGCGAAAAACTGTTTTTT. Translation gives CASSMHRRESREKLFF.

As regards this clone: This same CDR3 is encoded by further DNA sequences in the sample. The V and J genes are TRBV30 and TRBJ2-2, with no clear D. Germline V gives CDR1 GTSNPN, CDR2 SVGIG (reference sequence). This CDR3 is 12 amino acids long. Trimming stripped 2 bases from V and 4 bases from J, with 5 bases between. The CDR3 spells CAWSSGTGELFF. DNA of the CDR3: TGTGCCTGGAGTTCTGGCACCGGGGAGCTGTTTTTT.

This chain joins TRBV5-4 and TRBJ1-2; D is unresolved. Germline V gene sequence: CDR1 SGHNT, CDR2 YYREEE (reference sequence). This CDR3 comprises 13 residues. The germline V and J ends were trimmed by 4 bases and 4 bases, with 11 bases remaining between them. The CDR3 region has the DNA TGTGCCAGCAGCGGCGGGCCGGTCTATGGCTACACCTTC. It specifies CASSGGPVYGYTF.

The V and J genes are TRBV28 and TRBJ2-7; D is perhaps TRBD1 or TRBD2 (6 bases each). CDR1 is MDHEN and CDR2 is SYDVKM in the germline V gene. The CDR3 loop spans 15 amino acids. The V end lost 4 bases, the J end lost 4 bases, and 17 bases lay between the germline ends. The DNA of the CDR3 is TGTGCCAGCAGTTCCCTGAGGGGGGCCGGGTACGAGCAGTACTTC. Protein sequence: CASSSLRGAGYEQYF.

This clone was seen just once. This chain joins TRBV25-1 and TRBJ2-7; the D gene is possibly TRBD1 (6 bases). The CDR3 has 13 residues. Germline V lookup: CDR1 MGHDK, CDR2 SYGVNS. Trimming shortened V by 3 bases and J by 1 base, and 7 bases separated the two germline ends. CDR3 amino acids: CASSEDSSYEQYF. The CDR3 nucleotides read TGTGCCAGCAGTGAGGACAGTTCCTACGAGCAGTACTTC.

CDR3 protein: CASSQGDEQYF. DNA of the CDR3: TGCGCCAGCAGCCAAGGGGACGAGCAGTACTTC. The chain couples TRBV4-3 to TRBJ2-7; D is unresolved. Germline CDR1 LGHNA, CDR2 YSLEER. V lost 1 base, J lost 5 bases, and 3 bases lay in between. This CDR3 is 11 amino acids long.

The gene calls are TRBV5-1 and TRBJ2-7; no firm D call. Trimming shortened V by 1 base and J by 6 bases, and 8 bases separated the two germline ends. The germline V gene encodes CDR1 SGHRS and CDR2 YFSETQ. This CDR3 has 12 amino acids. The CDR3 loop reads CASSLPPVEQYF. The CDR3 DNA is TGCGCCAGCAGCTTGCCCCCCGTCGAGCAGTACTTC.

The rearrangement uses TRBV19 and TRBJ2-7; unclear D gene. Looked up from germline, CDR1 is LNHDA and CDR2 is SQIVND (reference sequence). Trimming shortened V by 5 bases and J by 2 bases, and 19 bases separated the two germline ends. The CDR3 totals 16 residues. DNA for the CDR3: TGTGCCAGTAGTTCCCGGGCACACATTGTCACCTACGAGCAGTACTTC. Its translation: CASSSRAHIVTYEQYF.

V is TRBV10-3 and J is TRBJ1-2, with 8 bases matching TRBD1. The length of the CDR3 is 16 residues. Germline-derived CDR1 and CDR2 are ENHRY and SYGVKD. After removal of 8 bases from V and 2 bases from J, the junction contained 13 bases not matched to a gene. The CDR3, as DNA: TGTGCCATCGGGTGGGACAGGCCTACTGCGAACTATGGCTACACCTTC. It translates to CAIGWDRPTANYGYTF.

The chain employs TRBV28 and TRBJ1-6; weak D call: TRBD1 (6 bases). The CDR3 consists of 12 residues. The germline V and J ends were trimmed by 4 bases and 8 bases, with 6 bases remaining between them. Germline CDR1 reads MDHEN; CDR2 reads SYDVKM. For the CDR3, the DNA is TGTGCCAGCAGTTCAGGGGATTCACCCCTCCACTTT. Its translation is CASSSGDSPLHF.

The CDR3 DNA reads TGTGCCAGCAGCCAAGAGCGGGTCAAAAACATTCAGTACTTC. The encoded protein is CASSQERVKNIQYF. The chain is built from TRBV14 and TRBJ2-4, with D possibly being TRBD2 (5 bases). With 0 bases removed from V and 3 bases from J, the gap between germline ends came to 6 bases. The CDR3 runs 14 residues. Germline CDR1 is SGHDN and CDR2 is FVKESK.

In its sample, this clone was seen once. The chain carries TRBV7-8 and TRBJ2-2; D not resolved. The germline V gene has CDR1 SGHVS and CDR2 FQNEAQ. V dropped 4 bases and J dropped 5 bases, with 8 bases sitting between them. The CDR3 sequence is 13 residues long. The CDR3 loop reads CASSSLVTGELFF. The DNA of the CDR3 is TGTGCCAGCAGCTCCCTTGTTACCGGGGAGCTGTTTTTT.

The V and J genes are TRBV27 and TRBJ2-7; 13 bases line up with TRBD2. The V and J ends lost 4 bases and 4 bases, in that order; junction bases with no gene match: 4. The CDR3 totals 15 residues. Per germline, CDR1 MNHEY and CDR2 SMNVEV (reference sequence). The CDR3 loop reads CASSWTSGSGYEQYF. As DNA, the CDR3 is TGTGCCAGCAGTTGGACTAGCGGGAGTGGGTACGAGCAGTACTTC.

The chain uses TRBV19 and TRBJ2-3, with a weak D call TRBD2 (6 bases). CDR3 length: 12 amino acids. Germline assignment: CDR1 LNHDA and CDR2 SQIVND (reference sequence). Trimming cost V 10 bases and J 3 bases, with 11 bases left between them. This chain's CDR3 is CATGRETDTQYF. The CDR3 DNA follows: TGTGCCACGGGCCGGGAGACAGATACGCAGTATTTT.

The chain combines TRBV11-3 with TRBJ1-1, with TRBD1 matching 10 bases. After removal of 5 bases from V and 10 bases from J, the junction contained 10 bases not matched to a gene. The CDR3 runs 14 residues. Germline V gene lookup returns CDR1 SGHNT and CDR2 YENEEA. CDR3 region: CASSPSGTGVGAFF. The CDR3, as DNA: TGTGCCAGCAGCCCCTCCGGGACAGGGGTAGGAGCTTTCTTT.

The chain recombines TRBV4-3 with TRBJ1-1, with 11 bases aligning to TRBD1. The CDR3 sequence is 18 residues long. With 0 bases clipped from V and 5 bases from J, the junction kept 11 bases outside the gene matches. The germline CDR1 and CDR2 sequences are LGHNA and YSLEER. The CDR3 sequence: CASSQDLVGTGGRTEAFF. The CDR3 nucleotides read TGCGCCAGCAGCCAAGATCTGGTAGGGACAGGGGGTAGAACTGAAGCTTTCTTT.